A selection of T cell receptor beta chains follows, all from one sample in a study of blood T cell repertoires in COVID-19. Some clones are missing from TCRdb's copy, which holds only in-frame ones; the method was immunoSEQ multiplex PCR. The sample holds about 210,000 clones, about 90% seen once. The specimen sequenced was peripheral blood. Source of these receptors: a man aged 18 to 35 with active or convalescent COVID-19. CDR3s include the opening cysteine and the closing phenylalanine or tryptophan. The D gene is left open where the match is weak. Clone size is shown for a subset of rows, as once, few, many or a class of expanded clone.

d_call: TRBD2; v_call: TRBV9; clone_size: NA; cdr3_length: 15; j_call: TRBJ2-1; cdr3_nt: TGTGCCAGCAGCAACTTAGGGACTAGCCTCAATGAGCAGTTCTTC; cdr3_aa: CASSNLGTSLNEQFF
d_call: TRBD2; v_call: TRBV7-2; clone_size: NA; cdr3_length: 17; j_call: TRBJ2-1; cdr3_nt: TGTGCCAGCAGCCCACAAACCGGGACTACCTACTACAATGAGCAGTTCTTC; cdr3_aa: CASSPQTGTTYYNEQFF
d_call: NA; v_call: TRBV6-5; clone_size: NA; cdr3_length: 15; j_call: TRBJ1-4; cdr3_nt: TGTGCCAGCAGTTACTCAAGAGGGTCTAATGAAAAACTGTTTTTT; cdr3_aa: CASSYSRGSNEKLFF
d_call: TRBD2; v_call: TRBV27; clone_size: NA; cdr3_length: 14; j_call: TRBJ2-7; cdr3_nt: TGTGCCAGCAGTTTCGGGACTAGCTGGGGCGAGCAGTACTTC; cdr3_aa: CASSFGTSWGEQYF
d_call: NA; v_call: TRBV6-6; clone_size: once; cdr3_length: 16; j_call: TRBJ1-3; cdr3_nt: TGTGCCAGCAGTGGATGGGAGGGGAACTCTGGAAACACCATATATTTT; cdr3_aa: CASSGWEGNSGNTIYF
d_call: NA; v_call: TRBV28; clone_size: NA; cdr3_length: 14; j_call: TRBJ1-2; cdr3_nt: TGTGCCAGCAGTTTCGGTCAGGCCCCCTATGGCTACACCTTC; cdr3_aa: CASSFGQAPYGYTF
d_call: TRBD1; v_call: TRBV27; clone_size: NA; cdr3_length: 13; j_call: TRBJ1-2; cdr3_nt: TGTGCCAGCAAGACAGGGGTTAACTATGGCTACACCTTC; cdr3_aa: CASKTGVNYGYTF
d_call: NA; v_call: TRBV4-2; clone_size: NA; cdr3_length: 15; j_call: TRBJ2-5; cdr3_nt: TGTGCCAGCAGCCAAGTTGACAGGCGCCAAGAGACCCAGTACTTC; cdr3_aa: CASSQVDRRQETQYF
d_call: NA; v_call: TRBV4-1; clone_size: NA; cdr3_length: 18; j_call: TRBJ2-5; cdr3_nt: TGCGCCAGCAGCCAAGTGTCCGCCGGGACTCCGTATGGGGAGACCCAGTACTTC; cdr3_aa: CASSQVSAGTPYGETQYF
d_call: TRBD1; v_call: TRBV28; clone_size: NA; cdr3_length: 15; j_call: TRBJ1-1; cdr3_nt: TGTGCCAGCAGTTCCCCCGGGACAGGGCCCACTGAAGCTTTCTTT; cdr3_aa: CASSSPGTGPTEAFF
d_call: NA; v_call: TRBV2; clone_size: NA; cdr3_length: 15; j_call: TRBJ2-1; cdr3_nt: TGTGCCAGCAGTGATGCGACTATATTTGCCAATGAGCAGTTCTTC; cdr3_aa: CASSDATIFANEQFF
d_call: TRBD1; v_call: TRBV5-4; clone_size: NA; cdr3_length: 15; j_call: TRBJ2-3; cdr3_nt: TGTGCCAGCAGCTTGTCGGCAGGGGGTACAGATACGCAGTATTTT; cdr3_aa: CASSLSAGGTDTQYF
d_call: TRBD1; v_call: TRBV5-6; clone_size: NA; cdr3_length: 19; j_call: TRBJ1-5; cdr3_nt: TGTGCCAGCAGCTTATATCGATATGGGCAGGGGGGACGCAATCAGCCCCAGCATTTT; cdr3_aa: CASSLYRYGQGGRNQPQHF
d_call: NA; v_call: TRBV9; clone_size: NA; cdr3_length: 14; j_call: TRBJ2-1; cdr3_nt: TGTGCCAGCAGCGCTGGGAGCTCCTACAATGAGCAGTTCTTC; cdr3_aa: CASSAGSSYNEQFF
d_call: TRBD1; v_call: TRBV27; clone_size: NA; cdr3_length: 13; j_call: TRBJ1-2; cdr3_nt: TGTGCCAGCTCCCGGGACAGGGCCTATGGCTACACCTTC; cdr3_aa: CASSRDRAYGYTF
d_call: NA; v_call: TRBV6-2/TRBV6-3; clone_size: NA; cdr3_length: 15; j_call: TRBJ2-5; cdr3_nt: TGTGCCAGCAGTTACTCCGACAGTGGGAAGGAGACCCAGTACTTC; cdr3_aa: CASSYSDSGKETQYF
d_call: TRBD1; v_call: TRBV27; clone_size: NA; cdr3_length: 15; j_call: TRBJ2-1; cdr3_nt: TGTGCCAGCAGTCCCGGGACAGGGGCCTACAATGAGCAGTTCTTC; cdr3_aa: CASSPGTGAYNEQFF
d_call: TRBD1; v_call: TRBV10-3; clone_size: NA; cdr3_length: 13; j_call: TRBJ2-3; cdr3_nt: TGTGCCATCGGACAGGCAACTACAGATACGCAGTATTTT; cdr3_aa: CAIGQATTDTQYF
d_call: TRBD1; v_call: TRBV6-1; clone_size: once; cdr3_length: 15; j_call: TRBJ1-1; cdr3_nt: TGTGCCAGCAGTGACAGGGGACAGCCCAACACTGAAGCTTTCTTT; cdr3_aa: CASSDRGQPNTEAFF
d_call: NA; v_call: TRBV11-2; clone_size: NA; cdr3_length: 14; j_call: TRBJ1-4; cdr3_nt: TGTGCCAGCAGCTTACTAGGTACGGATGAAAAACTGTTTTTT; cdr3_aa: CASSLLGTDEKLFF
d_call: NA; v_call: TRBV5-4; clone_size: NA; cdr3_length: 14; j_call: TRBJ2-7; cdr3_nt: TGTGCCAGCAGCTTGGCCCCCAGGGGCTACGAGCAGTACTTC; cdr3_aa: CASSLAPRGYEQYF
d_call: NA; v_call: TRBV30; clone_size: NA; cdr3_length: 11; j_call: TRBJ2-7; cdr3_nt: TGTGCCTGGAGTTTATTCTACGAGCAGTACTTC; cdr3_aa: CAWSLFYEQYF
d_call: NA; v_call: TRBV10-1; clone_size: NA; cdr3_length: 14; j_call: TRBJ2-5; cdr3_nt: TGCGCCAGCAGTGAGTCGACAGGCCAAGAGACCCAGTACTTC; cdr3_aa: CASSESTGQETQYF
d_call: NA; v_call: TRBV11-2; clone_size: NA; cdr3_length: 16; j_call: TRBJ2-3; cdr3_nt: TGTGCCAGCAGCTTAAGATTGCGGGGTTCGGCAGATACGCAGTATTTT; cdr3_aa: CASSLRLRGSADTQYF
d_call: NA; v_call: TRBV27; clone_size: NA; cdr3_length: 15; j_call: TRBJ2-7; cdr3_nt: TGTGCCAGCAGTTTTGGACCGGACAGCTCCTACGAGCAGTACTTC; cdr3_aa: CASSFGPDSSYEQYF
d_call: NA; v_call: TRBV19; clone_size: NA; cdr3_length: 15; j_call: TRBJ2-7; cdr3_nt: TGTGCCAGTAGTTTCCTAGCGACCCCGAAGGACGAGCAGTACTTC; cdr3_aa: CASSFLATPKDEQYF
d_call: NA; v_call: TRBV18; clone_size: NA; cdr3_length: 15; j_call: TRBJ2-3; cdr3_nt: TGTGCCAGCTCACGCGAAGAAGGGGTTGGAGATACGCAGTATTTT; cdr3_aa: CASSREEGVGDTQYF
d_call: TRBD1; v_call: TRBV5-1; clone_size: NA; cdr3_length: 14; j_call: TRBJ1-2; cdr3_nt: TGCGCCAGCAGCTCGACAGGGCCGACGGGTGGCTACACCTTC; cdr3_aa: CASSSTGPTGGYTF
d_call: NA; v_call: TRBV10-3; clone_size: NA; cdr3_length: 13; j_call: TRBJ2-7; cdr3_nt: TGTGCCATCAGTGAGTCGAGCTCCTACGAGCAGTACTTC; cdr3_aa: CAISESSSYEQYF
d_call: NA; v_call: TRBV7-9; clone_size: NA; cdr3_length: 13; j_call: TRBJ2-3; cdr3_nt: TGTGCCAGCAGCCCTATATACACAGATACGCAGTATTTT; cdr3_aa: CASSPIYTDTQYF
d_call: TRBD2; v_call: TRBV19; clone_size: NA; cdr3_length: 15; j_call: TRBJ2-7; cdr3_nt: TGTGCCAGTAGTATGGACCTAGCGGGAGAAGACGAGCAGTACTTC; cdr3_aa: CASSMDLAGEDEQYF
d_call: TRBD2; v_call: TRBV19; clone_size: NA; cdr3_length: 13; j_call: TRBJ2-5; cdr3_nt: TGTGCCAGTAAACTAGCGGGAGTCGAGACCCAGTACTTC; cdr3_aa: CASKLAGVETQYF
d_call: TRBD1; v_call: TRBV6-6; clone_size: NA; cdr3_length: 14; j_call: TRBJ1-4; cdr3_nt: TGTGCCAGCAGTTACGACAGGGGTAATGAAAAACTGTTTTTT; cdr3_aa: CASSYDRGNEKLFF
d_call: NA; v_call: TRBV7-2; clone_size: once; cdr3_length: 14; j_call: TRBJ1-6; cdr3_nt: TGTGCCAGCAGCTCCAGGGTGGCTAATTCACCCCTCCACTTT; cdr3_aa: CASSSRVANSPLHF
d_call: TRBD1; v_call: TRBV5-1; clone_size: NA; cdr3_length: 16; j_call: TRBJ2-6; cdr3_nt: TGCGCCAGCAGCTTACAGGGGACCACTGGGGCCAACGTCCTGACTTTC; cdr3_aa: CASSLQGTTGANVLTF
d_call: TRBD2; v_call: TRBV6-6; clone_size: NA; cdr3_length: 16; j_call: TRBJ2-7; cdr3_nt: TGTGCCAGCAGTCCCCGACTAGCGGGAGTATCATACGAGCAGTACTTC; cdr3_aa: CASSPRLAGVSYEQYF
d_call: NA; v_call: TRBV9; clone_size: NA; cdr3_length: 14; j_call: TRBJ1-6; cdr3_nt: TGTGCCAGCAGCGTAGAGGGGGAAGGTTCACCCCTCCACTTT; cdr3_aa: CASSVEGEGSPLHF
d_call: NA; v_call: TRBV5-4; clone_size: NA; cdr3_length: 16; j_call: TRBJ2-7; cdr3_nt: TGTGCCAGCAGCTTGGCAGGGGCAGGGGCAGGCTACGAGCAGTACTTC; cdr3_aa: CASSLAGAGAGYEQYF
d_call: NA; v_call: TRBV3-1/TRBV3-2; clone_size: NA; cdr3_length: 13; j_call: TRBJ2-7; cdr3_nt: TGTGCCAGCAGCCAAGCCTTTACCTACGAGCAGTACTTC; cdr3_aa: CASSQAFTYEQYF
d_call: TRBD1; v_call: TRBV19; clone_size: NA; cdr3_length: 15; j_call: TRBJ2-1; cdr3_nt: TGTGCCAGTAGTATGAGAGGGGACAGGCCCAATGAGCAGTTCTTC; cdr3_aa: CASSMRGDRPNEQFF
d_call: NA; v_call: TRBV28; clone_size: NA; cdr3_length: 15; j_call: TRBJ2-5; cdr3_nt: TGTGCCAGCAGCCCCCCGGGGGTGTTAGGAGAGACCCAGTACTTC; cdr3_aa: CASSPPGVLGETQYF
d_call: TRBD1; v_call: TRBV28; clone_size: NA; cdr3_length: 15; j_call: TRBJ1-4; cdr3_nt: TGTGCCAGCAGTCGAACCGGGACAGGGACTGAAAAACTGTTTTTT; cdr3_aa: CASSRTGTGTEKLFF
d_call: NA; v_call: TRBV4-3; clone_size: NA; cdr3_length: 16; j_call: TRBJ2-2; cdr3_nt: TGCGCCAGCAGCCAAGGACGGCTAGCCAACACCGGGGAGCTGTTTTTT; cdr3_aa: CASSQGRLANTGELFF
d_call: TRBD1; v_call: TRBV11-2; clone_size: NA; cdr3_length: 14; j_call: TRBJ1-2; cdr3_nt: TGTGCCAGCAGCTTCGGTAGGGACAGGGCTGGCTACACCTTC; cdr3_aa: CASSFGRDRAGYTF